This T cell receptor beta chain was obtained from a study of CD8 T cells in ankylosing spondylitis. TCRdb re-called the 5' RACE reads with MiXCR, one entry per CDR3 protein. Found here are approximately 42,000 distinct CDR3 sequences, around 3.8% of them singletons; the top ten hold roughly 4%. This clonotype has ten or more counts. The CDR3 covers 14 residues. V lost 2 bases, J lost 5 bases, and 10 bases lay in between. CDR1 is SGDLS and CDR2 is YYNGEE in the germline V gene. The sequence came from a female donor with ankylosing spondylitis or in good health (not recorded which). The chain has TRBV9 and TRBJ1-4; D gene ambiguous. Sequences were obtained from blood, either unsorted or a sorted T cell fraction (not recorded which). The CDR3 DNA is TGTGCCAGCAGCGTCGAGGGAACAAATGAAAAACTGTTTTTT. The encoded protein is CASSVEGTNEKLFF.